These T cell receptor beta chains were read from a single sample in a study of blood T cells in healthy people across ages. A single record per CDR3 protein comes from TCRdb applying MiXCR to the 5' RACE reads. Among about 940,000 distinct CDR3 sequences listed, around 49% were seen once. The sequenced material came from blood. The receptors shown here come from a man aged 25 to 40 in good health. Both conserved end residues are part of each CDR3. The D gene is left open where the match is weak. Clone size is shown for a subset of rows, as once, few, many or a class of expanded clone.

clone size: NA
V gene: TRBV28
D gene: NA
J gene: TRBJ2-7
CDR3 length: 14
CDR3 protein: CATLPNGSSYEQYF
CDR3 DNA: TGTGCCACCCTACCCAACGGGAGCTCCTACGAGCAGTACTTC

clone size: NA
V gene: TRBV20-1
D gene: NA
J gene: TRBJ2-7
CDR3 length: 12
CDR3 protein: CSARGRNYEQYF
CDR3 DNA: TGCAGTGCTAGAGGGCGGAACTACGAGCAGTACTTC

clone size: NA
V gene: TRBV4-2
D gene: TRBD2
J gene: TRBJ2-5
CDR3 length: 17
CDR3 protein: CASSQTNLAGGQETQYF
CDR3 DNA: TGTGCCAGCAGCCAGACCAACCTAGCGGGGGGGCAAGAGACCCAGTACTTC

clone size: once
V gene: TRBV29-1
D gene: NA
J gene: TRBJ2-3
CDR3 length: 12
CDR3 protein: CSVRTPRDTQYF
CDR3 DNA: TGCAGCGTAAGGACACCGAGGGATACGCAGTATTTT

clone size: NA
V gene: TRBV2
D gene: TRBD1
J gene: TRBJ2-1
CDR3 length: 11
CDR3 protein: CAGTANNEQFF
CDR3 DNA: TGTGCCGGGACAGCGAACAATGAGCAGTTCTTC

clone size: NA
V gene: TRBV25-1
D gene: NA
J gene: TRBJ1-2
CDR3 length: 13
CDR3 protein: CASSEGLNYGYTF
CDR3 DNA: TGTGCCAGCAGCGAGGGACTCAACTATGGCTACACCTTC

clone size: NA
V gene: TRBV29-1
D gene: TRBD1
J gene: TRBJ2-7
CDR3 length: 14
CDR3 protein: CSVLGVGGGYEQYF
CDR3 DNA: TGCAGCGTCCTAGGAGTAGGGGGCGGCTACGAGCAGTACTTC

clone size: NA
V gene: TRBV6-5
D gene: NA
J gene: TRBJ2-5
CDR3 length: 18
CDR3 protein: CASSYSRGERPDQKTQYF
CDR3 DNA: TGTGCCAGCAGTTACTCGAGGGGAGAACGGCCGGATCAAAAGACCCAGTACTTC

clone size: few
V gene: TRBV19
D gene: TRBD1
J gene: TRBJ2-7
CDR3 length: 14
CDR3 protein: CASSRRDSSYEQYF
CDR3 DNA: TGTGCCAGTAGTCGCCGGGACAGCTCCTACGAGCAGTACTTC

clone size: NA
V gene: TRBV30
D gene: TRBD2
J gene: TRBJ2-5
CDR3 length: 15
CDR3 protein: CAWSVDSGAQETQYF
CDR3 DNA: TGTGCCTGGAGTGTAGATAGCGGGGCACAAGAGACCCAGTACTTC

clone size: NA
V gene: TRBV7-9
D gene: TRBD1
J gene: TRBJ2-2
CDR3 length: 17
CDR3 protein: CASSPRDRGFGGGELFF
CDR3 DNA: TGTGCCAGCAGCCCCCGGGACAGGGGGTTTGGAGGAGGGGAGCTGTTTTTT

clone size: NA
V gene: TRBV11-1
D gene: NA
J gene: TRBJ2-7
CDR3 length: 14
CDR3 protein: CASSGAGFDYEQYF
CDR3 DNA: TGTGCCAGCAGCGGGGCCGGGTTCGACTACGAGCAGTACTTC

clone size: many
V gene: TRBV20-1
D gene: NA
J gene: TRBJ2-7
CDR3 length: 11
CDR3 protein: CSASPGGEQYF
CDR3 DNA: TGCAGTGCTAGCCCGGGTGGGGAGCAGTACTTC

clone size: NA
V gene: TRBV7-2
D gene: NA
J gene: TRBJ2-7
CDR3 length: 16
CDR3 protein: CASSLVGLSSYNEQYF
CDR3 DNA: TGTGCCAGCAGCTTAGTGGGCCTTAGCTCCTACAATGAGCAGTACTTC

clone size: NA
V gene: TRBV6-4
D gene: NA
J gene: TRBJ2-6
CDR3 length: 15
CDR3 protein: CASSEVGFGANVLTF
CDR3 DNA: TGTGCCAGCAGTGAGGTAGGATTTGGGGCCAACGTCCTGACTTTC

clone size: NA
V gene: TRBV18
D gene: NA
J gene: TRBJ1-5
CDR3 length: 14
CDR3 protein: CASTLSGSNQPQHF
CDR3 DNA: TGTGCCAGCACGCTGTCAGGGTCCAATCAGCCCCAGCATTTT

clone size: NA
V gene: TRBV5-6
D gene: NA
J gene: TRBJ2-1
CDR3 length: 14
CDR3 protein: CASSLTSFGNEQFF
CDR3 DNA: TGTGCCAGCAGCCTTACGTCTTTTGGAAATGAGCAGTTCTTC

clone size: many
V gene: TRBV2
D gene: NA
J gene: TRBJ2-7
CDR3 length: 15
CDR3 protein: CASSPAGTRTGEQYF
CDR3 DNA: TGTGCCAGCAGTCCAGCCGGGACACGGACTGGCGAGCAGTACTTC

clone size: NA
V gene: TRBV11-2
D gene: NA
J gene: TRBJ1-2
CDR3 length: 15
CDR3 protein: CASSLHGTLNYGYTF
CDR3 DNA: TGTGCCAGCAGCTTACACGGGACCTTAAACTATGGCTACACCTTC

clone size: few
V gene: TRBV3-1
D gene: TRBD1
J gene: TRBJ2-2
CDR3 length: 16
CDR3 protein: CASSLDRPANTGELFF
CDR3 DNA: TGTGCCAGCAGCTTGGACAGGCCCGCGAACACCGGGGAGCTGTTTTTT

clone size: NA
V gene: TRBV7-9
D gene: TRBD1
J gene: TRBJ1-5
CDR3 length: 16
CDR3 protein: CASSWGQGVSSQPQHF
CDR3 DNA: TGTGCCAGCAGCTGGGGACAGGGGGTAAGCAGTCAGCCCCAGCATTTT

clone size: few
V gene: TRBV4-2
D gene: NA
J gene: TRBJ1-2
CDR3 length: 13
CDR3 protein: CASKVIGDYGYTF
CDR3 DNA: TGTGCCAGCAAGGTTATCGGGGACTATGGCTACACCTTC

clone size: NA
V gene: TRBV24-1
D gene: NA
J gene: TRBJ2-7
CDR3 length: 15
CDR3 protein: CATSDNRRSYNEQYF
CDR3 DNA: TGTGCCACCAGTGATAATAGGCGCTCCTACAATGAGCAGTACTTC

clone size: NA
V gene: TRBV18
D gene: NA
J gene: TRBJ2-1
CDR3 length: 15
CDR3 protein: CASSPGAQGYNEQFF
CDR3 DNA: TGTGCCAGCTCACCCGGGGCCCAGGGATACAATGAGCAGTTCTTC

clone size: NA
V gene: TRBV12-3/TRBV12-4
D gene: NA
J gene: TRBJ2-1
CDR3 length: 16
CDR3 protein: CASSRGGSGTVHGQFF
CDR3 DNA: TGTGCCAGCAGTCGAGGAGGGAGTGGGACAGTGCATGGGCAGTTCTTC

clone size: NA
V gene: TRBV4-2
D gene: NA
J gene: TRBJ2-4
CDR3 length: 18
CDR3 protein: CASSQELIGEGYKNIQYF
CDR3 DNA: TGTGCCAGCAGCCAAGAGCTGATCGGGGAAGGATACAAAAACATTCAGTACTTC

clone size: many
V gene: TRBV5-1
D gene: TRBD2
J gene: TRBJ2-5
CDR3 length: 14
CDR3 protein: CASSTGLPQETQYF
CDR3 DNA: TGTGCCAGCAGTACGGGACTACCGCAAGAGACCCAGTACTTC

clone size: NA
V gene: TRBV6-5
D gene: NA
J gene: TRBJ2-3
CDR3 length: 16
CDR3 protein: CASSYQTATSTDTQYF
CDR3 DNA: TGTGCCAGCAGTTACCAGACAGCCACTAGCACAGATACGCAGTATTTT

clone size: NA
V gene: TRBV6-4
D gene: TRBD1
J gene: TRBJ2-3
CDR3 length: 16
CDR3 protein: CASSDSPDRGAGTQYF
CDR3 DNA: TGTGCCAGCAGTGACTCACCGGACAGGGGAGCTGGTACGCAGTATTTT

clone size: NA
V gene: TRBV27
D gene: NA
J gene: TRBJ1-6
CDR3 length: 13
CDR3 protein: CASSLSGGPPLHF
CDR3 DNA: TGTGCCAGCAGTTTGTCGGGGGGACCACCCCTCCACTTT

clone size: NA
V gene: TRBV6-5
D gene: NA
J gene: TRBJ1-1
CDR3 length: 15
CDR3 protein: CASSSSGHLNTEAFF
CDR3 DNA: TGTGCCAGCAGTTCGTCCGGACACCTGAACACTGAAGCTTTCTTT

clone size: NA
V gene: TRBV7-9
D gene: NA
J gene: TRBJ1-1
CDR3 length: 14
CDR3 protein: CASNQQASNTEAFF
CDR3 DNA: TGTGCCAGCAACCAACAGGCGTCGAACACTGAAGCTTTCTTT

clone size: NA
V gene: TRBV29-1
D gene: TRBD1
J gene: TRBJ1-2
CDR3 length: 13
CDR3 protein: CSVEGQGGGGYTF
CDR3 DNA: TGCAGCGTTGAGGGGCAGGGGGGCGGAGGCTACACCTTC

clone size: few
V gene: TRBV20-1
D gene: NA
J gene: TRBJ2-7
CDR3 length: 13
CDR3 protein: CSAPGTELYEQYF
CDR3 DNA: TGCAGTGCCCCCGGGACTGAGCTCTACGAGCAGTACTTC

clone size: NA
V gene: TRBV3-1
D gene: NA
J gene: TRBJ2-3
CDR3 length: 15
CDR3 protein: CASSQEDQITDTQYF
CDR3 DNA: TGTGCCAGCAGCCAAGAGGACCAGATCACAGATACGCAGTATTTT

clone size: NA
V gene: TRBV15
D gene: NA
J gene: TRBJ1-1
CDR3 length: 18
CDR3 protein: CATSREWPGSYVDTEAFF
CDR3 DNA: TGTGCCACCAGCAGAGAATGGCCAGGATCTTATGTGGACACTGAAGCTTTCTTT

clone size: NA
V gene: TRBV9
D gene: TRBD1
J gene: TRBJ1-1
CDR3 length: 16
CDR3 protein: CASSAAPGQMNTEAFF
CDR3 DNA: TGTGCCAGCAGCGCCGCCCCGGGACAGATGAACACTGAAGCTTTCTTT

clone size: many
V gene: TRBV27
D gene: TRBD1
J gene: TRBJ2-7
CDR3 length: 13
CDR3 protein: CASSFRTGSEQYF
CDR3 DNA: TGTGCCAGCAGTTTTCGGACAGGGAGCGAGCAGTACTTC

clone size: NA
V gene: TRBV29-1
D gene: NA
J gene: TRBJ2-6
CDR3 length: 17
CDR3 protein: CSAEGFDRSSGANVLTF
CDR3 DNA: TGCAGCGCCGAGGGTTTCGACAGGAGCTCTGGGGCCAACGTCCTGACTTTC

clone size: NA
V gene: TRBV7-8
D gene: TRBD1
J gene: TRBJ2-5
CDR3 length: 14
CDR3 protein: CASSSLRGMETQYF
CDR3 DNA: TGTGCCAGCAGCTCGCTCAGGGGGATGGAGACCCAGTACTTC

clone size: NA
V gene: TRBV5-4
D gene: NA
J gene: TRBJ2-5
CDR3 length: 15
CDR3 protein: CASSRGGERQETQYF
CDR3 DNA: TGTGCCAGCAGCCGAGGGGGGGAGCGCCAAGAGACCCAGTACTTC

clone size: few
V gene: TRBV25-1
D gene: NA
J gene: TRBJ1-6
CDR3 length: 15
CDR3 protein: CASSEGARANSPLHF
CDR3 DNA: TGTGCCAGCAGTGAGGGGGCCCGGGCAAATTCACCCCTCCACTTT

clone size: NA
V gene: TRBV7-2
D gene: NA
J gene: TRBJ1-2
CDR3 length: 13
CDR3 protein: CAGSTGPLYGYTF
CDR3 DNA: TGTGCCGGAAGTACGGGACCTCTCTATGGCTACACCTTC

clone size: NA
V gene: TRBV28
D gene: TRBD1
J gene: TRBJ1-1
CDR3 length: 15
CDR3 protein: CASRRAGQGAREAFF
CDR3 DNA: TGTGCCAGCCGACGAGCGGGACAGGGGGCGCGTGAAGCTTTCTTT

clone size: NA
V gene: TRBV12-3/TRBV12-4
D gene: TRBD1
J gene: TRBJ2-5
CDR3 length: 15
CDR3 protein: CASSLSGQGPETQYF
CDR3 DNA: TGTGCCAGCAGTTTGTCGGGACAGGGGCCAGAGACCCAGTACTTC

clone size: NA
V gene: TRBV29-1
D gene: TRBD2
J gene: TRBJ2-3
CDR3 length: 17
CDR3 protein: CSAGPGTSGGLTDTQYF
CDR3 DNA: TGCAGCGCCGGACCCGGGACTAGCGGGGGGCTCACAGATACGCAGTATTTT

clone size: NA
V gene: TRBV7-2
D gene: NA
J gene: TRBJ2-4
CDR3 length: 16
CDR3 protein: CASSLGRVLAKNIQYF
CDR3 DNA: TGTGCCAGCAGCTTGGGACGGGTCCTAGCCAAAAACATTCAGTACTTC

clone size: few
V gene: TRBV6-2/TRBV6-3
D gene: TRBD2
J gene: TRBJ2-7
CDR3 length: 15
CDR3 protein: CASRYTSGVSYEQYF
CDR3 DNA: TGTGCCAGCAGATACACTAGCGGGGTTTCCTACGAGCAGTACTTC

clone size: NA
V gene: TRBV24-1
D gene: NA
J gene: TRBJ2-5
CDR3 length: 11
CDR3 protein: CATSDIGTQYF
CDR3 DNA: TGTGCCACCAGTGACATCGGGACCCAGTACTTC

clone size: NA
V gene: TRBV20-1
D gene: NA
J gene: TRBJ1-5
CDR3 length: 15
CDR3 protein: CSARGDNTYNQPQHF
CDR3 DNA: TGCAGTGCTAGGGGGGACAACACTTACAATCAGCCCCAGCATTTT

clone size: few
V gene: TRBV2
D gene: TRBD2
J gene: TRBJ2-7
CDR3 length: 16
CDR3 protein: CASSEGLAGGGYEQYF
CDR3 DNA: TGTGCCAGCAGTGAAGGCCTAGCGGGGGGGGGCTACGAGCAGTACTTC

clone size: NA
V gene: TRBV27
D gene: NA
J gene: TRBJ2-7
CDR3 length: 13
CDR3 protein: CATQGGSSYEQYF
CDR3 DNA: TGTGCCACTCAAGGCGGGTCCTCCTACGAGCAGTACTTC

clone size: NA
V gene: TRBV6-1
D gene: NA
J gene: TRBJ2-7
CDR3 length: 16
CDR3 protein: CASSEADPAPAGEQYF
CDR3 DNA: TGTGCCAGCAGTGAAGCGGATCCGGCGCCGGCTGGCGAGCAGTACTTC

clone size: few
V gene: TRBV20-1
D gene: NA
J gene: TRBJ2-2
CDR3 length: 14
CDR3 protein: CSARPDRDTGELFF
CDR3 DNA: TGCAGTGCTAGACCAGACCGGGACACCGGGGAGCTGTTTTTT

clone size: few
V gene: TRBV30
D gene: TRBD1
J gene: TRBJ2-1
CDR3 length: 15
CDR3 protein: CAWSPRDRAGNEQFF
CDR3 DNA: TGTGCCTGGAGTCCGCGGGACAGGGCAGGCAATGAGCAGTTCTTC

clone size: NA
V gene: TRBV5-1
D gene: NA
J gene: TRBJ2-5
CDR3 length: 14
CDR3 protein: CASSPGSESQTQYF
CDR3 DNA: TGCGCCAGCAGTCCGGGCTCCGAGTCCCAGACCCAGTACTTC